Following are 25 T cell receptor beta chains from one sample sequenced in a study of CD8 T cells in Susac syndrome. An input of roughly 0.5 to 1 ug of RNA was subjected to reverse transcription using random hexamers. Via MiXCR, TCRdb re-called the immunoSEQ multiplex PCR reads, giving one row per CDR3 protein. The repertoire holds around 140,000 distinct CDR3 sequences, with approximately 95% as singletons. Sample: CD4+ T cells from PBMCs. The receptors originated from a human donor in good health.

The chain couples TRBV18 to TRBJ2-3; 8 bases are a match to TRBD2. V was pared by 3 bases and J by 2 bases, with 4 bases of the junction left unmatched. CDR3 length equals 15 residues. Germline V gives CDR1 KGHSH, CDR2 LQKENI. The CDR3 coding sequence is TGTGCCAGCTCACCTACTAGCGGCACCACAGATACGCAGTATTTT. This gives the protein CASSPTSGTTDTQYF. Supplemented by reference TRBV18 and TRBJ2-3, the full variable domain reads NAGVMQNPRHLVRRRGQEARLRCSPMKGHSHVYWYRQLPEEGLKFMVYLQKENIIDESGMPKERFSAEFPKEGPSILRIQQVVRGDSAAYFCASSPTSGTTDTQYFGPGTRLTVL.

This chain joins TRBV3-1 and TRBJ1-5; unclear D gene. The V gene lost 0 bases and the J gene lost 7 bases, with 10 bases spanning the gap. Looked up from germline, CDR1 is LGHDT and CDR2 is YNNKEL (reference sequence). The CDR3 contains 14 residues. In DNA form, the CDR3 reads TGTGCCAGCAGCCAAGATACCGCAAGACAGCCCCAGCATTTT. This codes for CASSQDTARQPQHF.

The gene calls are TRBV7-9 and TRBJ2-7; D uncertain. V was shortened by 5 bases and J by 2 bases, with 10 bases between the two germline ends. Germline V lookup: CDR1 SEHNR, CDR2 FQNEAQ (reference sequence). This CDR3 has 13 amino acids. The CDR3 DNA reads as TGTGCCAGCAGCACTACAGAGGCCTACGAGCAGTACTTC. Its translation is CASSTTEAYEQYF.

The genes are TRBV15 and TRBJ1-2, with TRBD1 identical over 8 bases. V shed 1 base, J shed 4 bases, and the junction held 8 bases outside the gene matches. The CDR3 runs 16 residues. The germline gives CDR1 LNHNV, CDR2 YYDKDF (reference sequence). The CDR3 reads CATSRGGDRRTYGYTF. DNA of the CDR3: TGTGCCACCAGCAGAGGGGGGGACAGGAGGACCTATGGCTACACCTTC. The full variable domain, in which reference TRBV15 and TRBJ1-2 provide the parts outside the CDR3, is DAMVIQNPRYQVTQFGKPVTLSCSQTLNHNVMYWYQQKSSQAPKLLFHYYDKDFNNEADTPDNFQSRRPNTSFCFLDIRSPGLGDTAMYLCATSRGGDRRTYGYTFGSGTRLTVV.

V and J are TRBV7-8 and TRBJ2-7; the match to TRBD2 covers 8 bases. V trimming: 4 bases; J trimming: 2 bases; junction bases outside the gene matches: 10. Germline V gene lookup returns CDR1 SGHVS and CDR2 FQNEAQ. The CDR3 totals 16 residues. CDR3 loop: CASSSRRLAGPYEQYF. CDR3 DNA: TGTGCCAGCAGCTCGCGAAGGCTAGCGGGCCCCTACGAGCAGTACTTC.

The chain carries TRBV21-1 and TRBJ1-5; TRBD1 was called by the table and not checked on the DNA. TRBV21-1 is annotated as a pseudogene. This CDR3 is built from 17 residues. Here the CDR3 reads CASSNPRARPRNQPQHF. The CDR3 DNA reads TGTGCCAGCAGTAACCCCCGGGCCCGACCTCGCAATCAGCCCCAGCATTTT.

The V call is TRBV20-1, the J call TRBJ2-7; 10 nucleotides match TRBD1. Germline CDR1 is DFQATT and CDR2 is SNEGSKA (reference sequence). The CDR3 covers 14 residues. Trimming took 6 bases from V and 1 from J; bases not matched to a gene: 6. The chain's CDR3 is CSARGQGNSYEQYF. The CDR3 DNA reads as TGCAGTGCCAGGGGACAGGGGAATTCCTACGAGCAGTACTTC.

The rearrangement uses TRBV10-3 and TRBJ1-3; a possible D gene is TRBD1 (5 bases). The CDR3 sequence is 14 residues long. Per germline, CDR1 ENHRY and CDR2 SYGVKD. With 7 bases removed from V and 0 bases from J, the gap between germline ends came to 10 bases. The CDR3 DNA reads TGTGCCATCACCAGAGACAGCTCTGGAAACACCATATATTTT. This translates into CAITRDSSGNTIYF.

The genes are TRBV4-1 and TRBJ2-5; TRBD2 might be the D (5 bases). This CDR3 has 13 amino acids. V shed 2 bases and J shed 5 bases, with 9 bases lying between them. Looked up from germline, CDR1 is MGHRA and CDR2 is YSYEKL. Written as DNA, the CDR3 is TGCGCCAGCAGCCAATGGAGGCGGGAGACCCAGTACTTC. This codes for CASSQWRRETQYF.

The chain combines TRBV12-5 with TRBJ2-5, with TRBD2 identical over 11 bases. Germline V lookup: CDR1 LGHNT, CDR2 FRNRAP. The CDR3 has 14 residues. V lost 6 bases, J lost 2 bases, and 2 bases stayed unmatched. CDR3 loop: CASGTSGRQETQYF. CDR3 nucleotides: TGTGCTAGTGGCACTAGCGGGAGACAAGAGACCCAGTACTTC.

The chain links TRBV20-1 to TRBJ2-7; 15 nucleotides line up with TRBD2. This CDR3 spans 14 amino acids. Germline trimming cut 7 bases from V and 3 bases from J; bases unmatched to any gene: 4. Per germline, CDR1 DFQATT and CDR2 SNEGSKA (reference sequence). The CDR3 reads CSEPGLAGGYEQYF. CDR3 DNA sequence: TGCAGTGAGCCGGGACTAGCGGGGGGCTACGAGCAGTACTTC.

Written as DNA, the CDR3 is TGTGCCAGCAGCTCTCGTGTGGGCGGGGAGCTGTTTTTT. This sequence encodes CASSSRVGGELFF. The rearrangement links TRBV7-2 to TRBJ2-2, with D unclear. V shed 4 bases and J shed 7 bases, with 10 bases lying between them. CDR1 is SGHTA and CDR2 is FQGNSA in the germline V gene. This CDR3 has 13 residues.

The chain employs TRBV9 and TRBJ1-3; D is uncertain. CDR3 length: 14 residues. Looked up from germline, CDR1 is SGDLS and CDR2 is YYNGEE. V lost 0 bases and J lost 4, with 8 bases in between. The CDR3 spells CASSVGAAGNTIYF. The CDR3 DNA reads as TGTGCCAGCAGCGTAGGGGCAGCCGGAAACACCATATATTTT.

This clonotype was seen a single time. This chain uses TRBV10-2 with TRBJ1-1; D is uncertain. The CDR3 has 14 residues. V lost 3 bases and J 10 bases, leaving 18 bases between the germline ends. Germline V lookup: CDR1 WSHSY, CDR2 SAAADI. The CDR3 DNA sequence: TGCGCCAGCAGTGACGGTGGGAGCTTCCTGAGAGCTTTCTTT. This encodes CASSDGGSFLRAFF.

This rearrangement joins TRBV20-1 to TRBJ2-1, with 13 bases fitting TRBD2. Looked up from germline, CDR1 is DFQATT and CDR2 is SNEGSKA (reference sequence). Trimming at V came to 3 bases and at J to 7 bases, leaving 6 bases not matched to a gene. The CDR3 covers 15 residues. The CDR3 here is CSASKGLAGWNEQFF. The CDR3 DNA follows: TGCAGTGCTAGTAAGGGACTAGCGGGATGGAATGAGCAGTTCTTC.

V and J are TRBV27 and TRBJ1-2; 8 nucleotides line up with TRBD1. J gave up 6 bases and V 6 bases, and 3 bases lay outside the gene matches. This CDR3 is built from 12 residues. In germline, CDR1 is MNHEY, CDR2 SMNVEV (reference sequence). CDR3 region: CASRAGGHGYTF. The CDR3 region has the DNA TGTGCCAGCAGGGCAGGGGGCCATGGCTACACCTTC.

The chain uses TRBV7-8 and TRBJ1-2; TRBD1 might be the D (5 bases). Germline-derived CDR1 and CDR2 are SGHVS and FQNEAQ. With 2 bases removed from V and 5 bases from J, the gap between germline ends came to 12 bases. The CDR3 has 14 amino acids. The CDR3: CASSLQGIFYGYTF. Here the CDR3 DNA reads TGTGCCAGCAGCTTACAGGGTATCTTTTATGGCTACACCTTC.

This clonotype was detected only once. The rearrangement links TRBV18 to TRBJ2-5; D call uncertain. This CDR3 has 14 residues. V was pared by 2 bases and J by 0 bases, with 7 bases between. Per germline, CDR1 KGHSH and CDR2 LQKENI. CDR3 sequence: CASSPNLNQETQYF. CDR3 in DNA: TGTGCCAGCTCACCAAATTTAAACCAAGAGACCCAGTACTTC.

This chain links TRBV5-6 with TRBJ1-1; D gene uncertain. Germline V CDR1 and CDR2: SGHDT, YYEEEE. The CDR3 totals 16 residues. The V and J ends lost 3 bases and 9 bases respectively, with 24 bases between them. CDR3 region: CASSSVGAEIASQAFF. The CDR3 DNA reads as TGTGCCAGCAGCTCGGTCGGTGCCGAGATCGCTTCTCAAGCTTTCTTT.

The chain recombines TRBV5-1 with TRBJ2-5; D is perhaps TRBD2 (5 bases). V was shortened by 4 bases and J by 5 bases, with 24 bases between the two germline ends. CDR1 and CDR2 from the germline V gene are SGHRS and YFSETQ. The CDR3 runs to 17 residues. The CDR3 sequence: CASSGESATSQEETQYF. CDR3 DNA sequence: TGCGCCAGCAGCGGGGAGTCTGCTACCTCTCAGGAGGAGACCCAGTACTTC.

This chain uses TRBV10-3 with TRBJ2-7; 11 nucleotides align to TRBD2. This CDR3 comprises 15 residues. The V and J ends lost 6 bases and 0 bases, in that order; junction bases with no gene match: 4. CDR1 ENHRY and CDR2 SYGVKD come from the germline V gene. This CDR3 is CAISTTSGSSYEQYF. The CDR3 region has the DNA TGTGCCATCAGCACAACTAGCGGGAGCTCCTACGAGCAGTACTTC.

The V gene is TRBV9, the J gene TRBJ1-3; D is unresolved. The V gene's germline CDR1 is SGDLS and CDR2 YYNGEE. The CDR3 spans 17 residues. V shed 3 bases and J shed 0 bases, with 16 bases lying between them. The CDR3 nucleotides are TGTGCCAGCAGCGCGAGCAGGACGGCTAGCTCTGGAAACACCATATATTTT. Amino acid sequence: CASSASRTASSGNTIYF.

The V call is TRBV30, the J call TRBJ1-1; 8 bases match TRBD1. The CDR3 spans 13 residues. Germline V lookup: CDR1 GTSNPN, CDR2 SVGIG (reference sequence). V lost 4 bases to trimming and J lost 7 bases; unmatched junction nucleotides: 8. The CDR3 is CAWTGQGNGEAFF. CDR3 DNA sequence: TGTGCCTGGACCGGACAGGGTAACGGTGAAGCTTTCTTT.

The J gene is TRBJ2-1, the V gene TRBV3-1; 11 nucleotides align to TRBD2. J was trimmed by 9 bases and V by 2 bases; bases with no gene match: 12. Germline V CDR1 and CDR2: LGHDT, YNNKEL (reference sequence). The CDR3 is made up of 17 amino acids. The chain's CDR3 is CASSQIQGLAGGGEQFF. In DNA, the CDR3 is TGTGCCAGCAGCCAAATCCAAGGCCTAGCGGGAGGCGGTGAGCAGTTCTTC.

The V gene is TRBV10-3, the J gene TRBJ1-1; 7 bases align to TRBD1. V trimming: 4 bases; J trimming: 2 bases; junction bases outside the gene matches: 7. Germline V gene lookup returns CDR1 ENHRY and CDR2 SYGVKD. The CDR3 is 15 amino acids. The CDR3 nucleotides read TGTGCCATCAGTGCCCCAGGACAGGTCAACACTGAAGCTTTCTTT. Its protein product is CAISAPGQVNTEAFF.